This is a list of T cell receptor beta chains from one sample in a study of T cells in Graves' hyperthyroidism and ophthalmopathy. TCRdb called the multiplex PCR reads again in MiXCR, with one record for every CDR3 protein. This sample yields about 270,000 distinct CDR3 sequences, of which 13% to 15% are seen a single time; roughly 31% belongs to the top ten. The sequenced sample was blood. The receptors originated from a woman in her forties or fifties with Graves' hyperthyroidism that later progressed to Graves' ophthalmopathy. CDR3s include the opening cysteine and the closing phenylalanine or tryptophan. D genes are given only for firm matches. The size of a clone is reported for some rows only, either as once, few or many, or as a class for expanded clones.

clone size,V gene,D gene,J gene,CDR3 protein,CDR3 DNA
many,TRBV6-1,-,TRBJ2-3,CASSTALATPSTDTQYF,TGTGCCAGCAGTACCGCCCTAGCGACTCCTAGCACAGATACGCAGTATTTT
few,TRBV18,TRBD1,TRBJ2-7,CASSPRAGGSYEQYF,TGTGCCAGCTCACCACGGGCAGGGGGCTCCTACGAGCAGTACTTC
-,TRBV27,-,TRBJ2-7,CASSDSWGAGEQYF,TGTGCCAGCAGTGACTCGTGGGGGGCGGGTGAGCAGTACTTC
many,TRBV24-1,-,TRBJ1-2,CATSSDWGYGYTF,TGTGCCACCAGCTCCGACTGGGGCTATGGCTACACCTTC
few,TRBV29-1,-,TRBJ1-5,CSVETVSGQPQHF,TGCAGCGTTGAAACTGTCTCGGGTCAGCCCCAGCATTTT
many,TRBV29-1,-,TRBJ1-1,CSVEYRAREYTEAFF,TGCAGCGTTGAGTACAGGGCTAGGGAGTACACTGAAGCTTTCTTT
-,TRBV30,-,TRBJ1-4,CAWSDRQDEKLFF,TGTGCCTGGAGTGACCGACAGGATGAAAAACTGTTTTTT
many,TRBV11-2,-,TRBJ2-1,CASSLKGGNEQFF,TGTGCCAGCAGCTTAAAGGGTGGGAATGAGCAGTTCTTC
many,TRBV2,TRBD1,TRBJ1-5,CAGGTGGWEPQHF,TGTGCCGGTGGGACAGGGGGCTGGGAGCCCCAGCATTTT
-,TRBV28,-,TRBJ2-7,CASAALGAKQYF,TGTGCCAGCGCCGCCTTGGGGGCCAAGCAGTACTTC
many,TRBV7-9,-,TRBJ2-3,CASSFSTDTQYF,TGTGCCAGCAGTTTTTCCACAGATACGCAGTATTTT